This paragraph reports one T cell receptor (beta chain). As yet, its antigen is unknown. Measured with immunoSEQ multiplex PCR; TCRdb has only the in-frame clones, and not every one. The sample comprises around 100,000 clones, roughly 90% of which are singletons, and roughly 1.1% rests with the top ten. The data were taken from a study of T cell responses to AZD1222 COVID-19 vaccine. Whole-study findings and limits: Among vaccine-associated CD4 TCRs, coverage spanned spike, with dominance at 160-218 and 743-854.

Sequenced material: peripheral blood, taken on day 0 of AZD1222 vaccination. The sequence was obtained from an adult in good health.

This chain's CDR3 is CASSFSGATYEQYF. CDR3 bases: TGTGCCAGCAGTTTTAGCGGGGCTACCTACGAGCAGTACTTC. This sequence joins TRBV27 and TRBJ2-7; 8 nucleotides align to TRBD2. The CDR3 consists of 14 residues. The ends lost 3 bases at V and 2 bases at J; junction bases unmatched: 3. CDR1 and CDR2 (germline): MNHEY, SMNVEV (reference sequence).